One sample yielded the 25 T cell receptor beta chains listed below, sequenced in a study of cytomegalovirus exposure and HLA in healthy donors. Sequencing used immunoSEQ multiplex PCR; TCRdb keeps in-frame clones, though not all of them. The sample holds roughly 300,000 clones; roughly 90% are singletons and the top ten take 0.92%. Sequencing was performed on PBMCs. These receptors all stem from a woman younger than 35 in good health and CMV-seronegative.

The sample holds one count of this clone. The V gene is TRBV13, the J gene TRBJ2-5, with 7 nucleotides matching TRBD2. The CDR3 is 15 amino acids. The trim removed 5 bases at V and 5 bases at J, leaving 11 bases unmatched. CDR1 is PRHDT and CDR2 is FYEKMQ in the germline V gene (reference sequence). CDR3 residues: CASSQQRDPEETQYF. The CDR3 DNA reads TGTGCCAGCAGCCAACAGCGGGATCCGGAGGAGACCCAGTACTTC.

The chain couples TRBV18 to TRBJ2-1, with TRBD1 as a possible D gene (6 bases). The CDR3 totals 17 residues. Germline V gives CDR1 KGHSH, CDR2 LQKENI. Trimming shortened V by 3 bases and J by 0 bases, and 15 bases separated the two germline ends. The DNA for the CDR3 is TGTGCCAGCTCACCGATGGACAGCCGACTCTCCTACAATGAGCAGTTCTTC. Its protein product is CASSPMDSRLSYNEQFF.

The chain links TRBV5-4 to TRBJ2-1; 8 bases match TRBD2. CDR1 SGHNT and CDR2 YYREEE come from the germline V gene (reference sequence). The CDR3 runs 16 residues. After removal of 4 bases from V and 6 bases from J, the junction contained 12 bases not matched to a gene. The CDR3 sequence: CASSPGGRGPGNEQFF. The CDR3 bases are TGTGCCAGCAGCCCGGGGGGGCGGGGACCCGGCAATGAGCAGTTCTTC.

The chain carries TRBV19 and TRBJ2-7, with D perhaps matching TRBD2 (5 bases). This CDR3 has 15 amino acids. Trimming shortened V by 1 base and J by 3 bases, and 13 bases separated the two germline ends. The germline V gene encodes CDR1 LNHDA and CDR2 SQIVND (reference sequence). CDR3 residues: CASSIVNSARYEQYF. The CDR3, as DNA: TGTGCCAGTAGTATAGTAAATAGCGCCCGCTACGAGCAGTACTTC.

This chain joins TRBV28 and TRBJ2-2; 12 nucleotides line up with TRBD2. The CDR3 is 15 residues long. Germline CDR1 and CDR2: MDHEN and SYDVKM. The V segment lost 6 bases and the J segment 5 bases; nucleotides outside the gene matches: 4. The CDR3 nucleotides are TGTGCCAGCAGGGGGACTAGCGGGCGGACCGGGGAGCTGTTTTTT. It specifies CASRGTSGRTGELFF.

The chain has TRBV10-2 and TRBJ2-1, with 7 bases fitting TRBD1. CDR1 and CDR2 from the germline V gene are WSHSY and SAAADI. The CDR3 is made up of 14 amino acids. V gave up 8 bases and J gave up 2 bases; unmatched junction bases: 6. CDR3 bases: TGCGCCAGCCGAGCAGGGGGTACCTACAATGAGCAGTTCTTC. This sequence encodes CASRAGGTYNEQFF.

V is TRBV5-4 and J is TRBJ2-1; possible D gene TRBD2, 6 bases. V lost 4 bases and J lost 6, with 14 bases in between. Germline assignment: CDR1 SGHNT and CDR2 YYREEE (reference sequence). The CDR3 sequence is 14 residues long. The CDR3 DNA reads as TGTGCCAGCAGCCAATGGGAGGATCGCAATGAGCAGTTCTTC. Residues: CASSQWEDRNEQFF.

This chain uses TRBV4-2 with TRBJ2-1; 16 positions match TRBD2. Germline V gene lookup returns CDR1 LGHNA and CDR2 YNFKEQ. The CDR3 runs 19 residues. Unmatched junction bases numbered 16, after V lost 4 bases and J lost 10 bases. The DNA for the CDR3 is TGTGCCAGCAGCCCCCTAAGGGGACTAGCGGGAGGGGGGCAGGGGGAGCAGTTCTTC. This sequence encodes CASSPLRGLAGGGQGEQFF.

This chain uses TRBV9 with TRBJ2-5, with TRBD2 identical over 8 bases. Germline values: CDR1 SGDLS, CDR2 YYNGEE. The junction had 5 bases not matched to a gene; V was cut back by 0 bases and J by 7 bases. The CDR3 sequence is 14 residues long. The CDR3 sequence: CASSVEAGRGTQYF. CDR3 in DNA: TGTGCCAGCAGCGTAGAAGCCGGGAGGGGGACCCAGTACTTC. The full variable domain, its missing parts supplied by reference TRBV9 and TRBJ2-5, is DSGVTQTPKHLITATGQRVTLRCSPRSGDLSVYWYQQSLDQGLQFLIQYYNGEERAKGNILERFSAQQFPDLHSELNLSSLELGDSALYFCASSVEAGRGTQYFGPGTRLLVL.

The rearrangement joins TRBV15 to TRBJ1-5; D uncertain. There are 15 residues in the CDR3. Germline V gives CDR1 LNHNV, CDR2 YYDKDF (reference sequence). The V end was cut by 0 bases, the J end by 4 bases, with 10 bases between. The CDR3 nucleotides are TGTGCCACCAGCAGAGACCGCGCCTTAAATCAGCCCCAGCATTTT. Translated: CATSRDRALNQPQHF.

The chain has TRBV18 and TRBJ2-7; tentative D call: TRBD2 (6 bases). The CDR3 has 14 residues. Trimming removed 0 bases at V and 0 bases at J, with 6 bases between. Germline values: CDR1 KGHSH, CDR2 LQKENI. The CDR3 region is CASSPPRGSYEQYF. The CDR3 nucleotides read TGTGCCAGCTCACCACCGCGGGGCTCCTACGAGCAGTACTTC.

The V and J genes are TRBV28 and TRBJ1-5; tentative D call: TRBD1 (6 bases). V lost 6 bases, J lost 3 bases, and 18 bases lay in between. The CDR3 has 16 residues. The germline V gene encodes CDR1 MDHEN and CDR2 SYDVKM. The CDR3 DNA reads TGTGCCAGCAGCACGGGGGGCAGTCGTCTCAATCAGCCCCAGCATTTT. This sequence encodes CASSTGGSRLNQPQHF. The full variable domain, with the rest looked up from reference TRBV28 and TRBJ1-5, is DVKVTQSSRYLVKRTGEKVFLECVQDMDHENMFWYRQDPGLGLRLIYFSYDVKMKEKGDIPEGYSVSREKKERFSLILESASTNQTSMYLCASSTGGSRLNQPQHFGDGTRLSIL.

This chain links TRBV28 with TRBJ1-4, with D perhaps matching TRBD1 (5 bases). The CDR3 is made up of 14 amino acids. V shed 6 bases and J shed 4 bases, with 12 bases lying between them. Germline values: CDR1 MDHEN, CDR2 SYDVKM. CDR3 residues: CASSYGGVNEKLFF. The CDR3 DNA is TGTGCCAGCAGCTATGGGGGGGTTAATGAAAAACTGTTTTTT. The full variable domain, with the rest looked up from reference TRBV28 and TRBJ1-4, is DVKVTQSSRYLVKRTGEKVFLECVQDMDHENMFWYRQDPGLGLRLIYFSYDVKMKEKGDIPEGYSVSREKKERFSLILESASTNQTSMYLCASSYGGVNEKLFFGSGTQLSVL.

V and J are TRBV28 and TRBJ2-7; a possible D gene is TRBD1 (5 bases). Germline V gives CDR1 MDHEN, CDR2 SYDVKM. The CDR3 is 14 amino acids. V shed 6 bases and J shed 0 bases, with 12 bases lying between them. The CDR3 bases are TGTGCCAGCAGGGGTCGACAGAGCTCCTACGAGCAGTACTTC. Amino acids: CASRGRQSSYEQYF.

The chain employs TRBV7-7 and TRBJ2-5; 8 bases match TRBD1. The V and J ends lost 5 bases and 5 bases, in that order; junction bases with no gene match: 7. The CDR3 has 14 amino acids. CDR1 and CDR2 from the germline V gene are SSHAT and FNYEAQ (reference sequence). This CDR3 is CASSPQGGGETQYF. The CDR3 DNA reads TGTGCCAGCAGCCCACAGGGGGGTGGGGAGACCCAGTACTTC.

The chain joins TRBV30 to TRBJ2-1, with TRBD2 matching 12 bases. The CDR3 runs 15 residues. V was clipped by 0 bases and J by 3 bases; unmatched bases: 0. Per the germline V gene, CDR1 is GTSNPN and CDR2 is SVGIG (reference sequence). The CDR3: CAWSVLAGGYNEQFF. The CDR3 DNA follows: TGTGCCTGGAGTGTACTAGCGGGAGGCTACAATGAGCAGTTCTTC.

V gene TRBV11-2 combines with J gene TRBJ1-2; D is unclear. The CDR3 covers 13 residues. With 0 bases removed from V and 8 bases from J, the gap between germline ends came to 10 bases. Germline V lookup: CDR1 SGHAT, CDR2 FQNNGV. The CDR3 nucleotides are TGTGCCAGCAGCTTAGAGGCTCGGGGAGGCTACACCTTC. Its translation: CASSLEARGGYTF.

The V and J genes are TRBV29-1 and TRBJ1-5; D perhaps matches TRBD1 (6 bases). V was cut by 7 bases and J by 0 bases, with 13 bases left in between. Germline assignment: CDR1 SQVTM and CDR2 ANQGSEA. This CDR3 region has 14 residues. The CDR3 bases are TGCAGCGCCCAGGACAGTAATAGCAATCAGCCCCAGCATTTT. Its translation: CSAQDSNSNQPQHF.

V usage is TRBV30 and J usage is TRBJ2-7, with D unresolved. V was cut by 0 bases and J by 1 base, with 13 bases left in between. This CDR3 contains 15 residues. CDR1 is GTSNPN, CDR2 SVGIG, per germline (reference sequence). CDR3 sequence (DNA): TGTGCCTGGAGTGTATCCCTAGTGGGTTCCTACGAGCAGTACTTC. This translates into CAWSVSLVGSYEQYF.

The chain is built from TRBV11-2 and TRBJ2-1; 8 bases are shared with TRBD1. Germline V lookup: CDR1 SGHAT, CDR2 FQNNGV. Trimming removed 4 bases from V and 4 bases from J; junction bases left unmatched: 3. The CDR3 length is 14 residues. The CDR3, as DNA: TGTGCCAGCAGCTCGGGACAGGTTTACAATGAGCAGTTCTTC. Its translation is CASSSGQVYNEQFF.

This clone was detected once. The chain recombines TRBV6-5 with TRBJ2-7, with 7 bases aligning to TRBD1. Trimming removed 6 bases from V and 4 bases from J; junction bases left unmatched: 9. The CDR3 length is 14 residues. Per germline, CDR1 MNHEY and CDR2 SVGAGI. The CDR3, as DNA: TGTGCCAGCAGGGTGCCGGGACAGATGTACGAGCAGTACTTC. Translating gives CASRVPGQMYEQYF.

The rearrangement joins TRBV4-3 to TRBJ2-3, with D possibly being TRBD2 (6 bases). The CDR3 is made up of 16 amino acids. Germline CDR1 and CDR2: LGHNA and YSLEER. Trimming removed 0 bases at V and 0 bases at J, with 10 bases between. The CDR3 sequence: CASSQDWRASTDTQYF. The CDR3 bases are TGCGCCAGCAGCCAAGATTGGAGGGCAAGCACAGATACGCAGTATTTT.

The CDR3 loop reads CASSPDSGMNTEAFF. The CDR3 DNA reads TGTGCCAGCAGCCCCGATTCGGGGATGAACACTGAAGCTTTCTTT. The J gene is TRBJ1-1, the V gene TRBV5-6; D uncertain. CDR1 is SGHDT, CDR2 YYEEEE, per germline. This CDR3 has 15 residues. V was pared by 4 bases and J by 0 bases, with 13 bases between.

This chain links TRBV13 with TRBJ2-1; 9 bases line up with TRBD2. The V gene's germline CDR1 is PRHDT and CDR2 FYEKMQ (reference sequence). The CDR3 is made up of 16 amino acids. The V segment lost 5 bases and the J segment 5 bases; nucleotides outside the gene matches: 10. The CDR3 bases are TGTGCCAGCAGCACCCCGGGAGCGGGAGGCAACAATGAGCAGTTCTTC. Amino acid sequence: CASSTPGAGGNNEQFF.

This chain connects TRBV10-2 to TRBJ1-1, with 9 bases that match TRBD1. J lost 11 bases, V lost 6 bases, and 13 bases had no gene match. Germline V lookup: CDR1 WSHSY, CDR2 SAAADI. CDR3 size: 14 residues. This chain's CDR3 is CASSDGTGNLRAFF. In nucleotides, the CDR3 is TGCGCCAGCAGCGACGGGACAGGGAATCTGCGGGCTTTCTTT.